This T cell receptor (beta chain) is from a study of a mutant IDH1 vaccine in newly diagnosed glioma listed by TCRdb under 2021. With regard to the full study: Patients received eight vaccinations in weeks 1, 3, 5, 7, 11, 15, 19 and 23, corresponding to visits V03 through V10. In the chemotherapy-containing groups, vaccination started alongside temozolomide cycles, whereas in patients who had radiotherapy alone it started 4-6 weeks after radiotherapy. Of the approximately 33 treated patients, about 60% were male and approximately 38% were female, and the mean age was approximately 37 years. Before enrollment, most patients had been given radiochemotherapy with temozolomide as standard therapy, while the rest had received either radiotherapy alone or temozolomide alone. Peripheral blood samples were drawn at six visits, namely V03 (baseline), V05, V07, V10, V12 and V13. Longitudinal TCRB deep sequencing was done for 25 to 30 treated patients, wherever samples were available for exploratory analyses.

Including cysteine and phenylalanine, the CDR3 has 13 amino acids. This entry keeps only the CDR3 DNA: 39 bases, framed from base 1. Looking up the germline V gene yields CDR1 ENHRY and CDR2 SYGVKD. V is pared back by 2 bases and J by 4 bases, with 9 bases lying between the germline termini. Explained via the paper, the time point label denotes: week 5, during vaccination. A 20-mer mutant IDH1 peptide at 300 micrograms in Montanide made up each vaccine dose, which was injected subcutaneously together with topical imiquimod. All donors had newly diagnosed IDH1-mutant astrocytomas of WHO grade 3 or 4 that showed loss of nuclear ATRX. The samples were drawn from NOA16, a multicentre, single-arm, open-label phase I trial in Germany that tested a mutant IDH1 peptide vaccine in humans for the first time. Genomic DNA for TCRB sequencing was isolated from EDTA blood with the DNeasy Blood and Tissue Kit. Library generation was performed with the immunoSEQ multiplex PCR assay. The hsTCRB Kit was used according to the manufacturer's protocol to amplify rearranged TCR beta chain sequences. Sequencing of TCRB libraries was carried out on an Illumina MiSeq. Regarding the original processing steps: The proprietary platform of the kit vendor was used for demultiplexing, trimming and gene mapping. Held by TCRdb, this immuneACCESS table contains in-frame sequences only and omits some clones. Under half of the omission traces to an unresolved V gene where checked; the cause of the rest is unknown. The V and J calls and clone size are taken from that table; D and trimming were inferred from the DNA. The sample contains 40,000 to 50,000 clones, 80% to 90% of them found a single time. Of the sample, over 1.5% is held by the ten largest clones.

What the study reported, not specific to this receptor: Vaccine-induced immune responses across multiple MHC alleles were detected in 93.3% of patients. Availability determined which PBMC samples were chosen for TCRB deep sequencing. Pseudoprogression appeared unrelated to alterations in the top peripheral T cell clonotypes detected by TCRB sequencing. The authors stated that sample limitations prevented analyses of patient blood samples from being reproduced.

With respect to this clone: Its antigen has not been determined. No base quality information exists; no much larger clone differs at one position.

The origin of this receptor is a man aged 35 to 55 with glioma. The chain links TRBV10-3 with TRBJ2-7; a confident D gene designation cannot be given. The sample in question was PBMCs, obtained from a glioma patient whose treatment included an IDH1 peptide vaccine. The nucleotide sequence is TGTGCCATCAGTGAGGTCCTTAAATACGAGCAGTACTTC. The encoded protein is CAISEVLKYEQYF.